This TCR beta chain was sequenced during a study of blood T cell repertoires in COVID-19. Study information: Italy, Spain and the United States were the sources of the convalescent and acute COVID-19 samples. PBMCs, B-cell-depleted T cells, or T cells provided the cDNA or gDNA that made up the material.

Living in about 25 US areas, the participants were between roughly 18 and 95 years of age. Among Cohort 3 donors, those recovered had two negative PCRs, clearance, or symptom resolution. Deletions cut 11 bases from V and 4 bases from J, with 15 bases between. Germline CDR1 MDHEN, CDR2 SYDVKM. The CDR3 is made up of 12 amino acids. Only in-frame clones appear in the TCRdb table, and some are missing; sequencing was by immunoSEQ multiplex PCR. This repertoire shows approximately 260,000 clones, about four fifths found once; its top ten account for 3.4%. The origin of this receptor is a man aged 45-60 years who had recovered from COVID-19. The sample was PBMCs or T cells enriched from blood (not recorded which). V is TRBV28 and J is TRBJ2-7; perhaps TRBD1 as D (6 bases). The CDR3, as DNA: TGTGCCCTCAGAGGGGGACGTTACGAGCAGTACTTC. This gives the protein CALRGGRYEQYF.